This T cell receptor (beta chain) is drawn from a study of Siglec-9 on CD8 T cells in melanoma. TCRdb's table, derived via immunoSEQ multiplex PCR, lists solely in-frame clones and lacks some. The sample lists 36,000 or so clones, around 82% occurring once. CDR3 length: 17 residues. The V and J ends lost 7 bases and 0 bases respectively, with 18 bases between them. Germline assignment: CDR1 SNHLY and CDR2 FYNNEI. The TCR comes from a human donor in good health. The chain employs TRBV2 and TRBJ1-4; TRBD1 is a possible D gene (6 bases). Sequenced input: Siglec-9- CD8+ T cells sorted from blood. CDR3 DNA: TGTGCCAGCACTGACCGGCAGGGGATCGCAACTAATGAAAAACTGTTTTTT. Protein: CASTDRQGIATNEKLFF.